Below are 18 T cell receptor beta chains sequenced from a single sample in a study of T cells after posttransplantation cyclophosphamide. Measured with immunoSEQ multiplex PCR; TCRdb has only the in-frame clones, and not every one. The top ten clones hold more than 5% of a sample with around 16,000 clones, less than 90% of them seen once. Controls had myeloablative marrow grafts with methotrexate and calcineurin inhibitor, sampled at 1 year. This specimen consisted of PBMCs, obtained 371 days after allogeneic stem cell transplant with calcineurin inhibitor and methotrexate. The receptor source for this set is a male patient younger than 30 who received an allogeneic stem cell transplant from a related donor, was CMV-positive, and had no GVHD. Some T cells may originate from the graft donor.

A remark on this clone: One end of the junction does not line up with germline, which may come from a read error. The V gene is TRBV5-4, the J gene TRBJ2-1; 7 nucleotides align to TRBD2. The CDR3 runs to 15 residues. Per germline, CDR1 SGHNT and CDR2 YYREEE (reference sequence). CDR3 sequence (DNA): TGCGCCAGCAGCCAGCGGGACTACTCCTACAATGAGCAGTTCTTC. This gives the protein CASSQRDYSYNEQFF. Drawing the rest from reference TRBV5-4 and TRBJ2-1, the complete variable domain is ETGVTQSPTHLIKTRGQQVTLRCSSQSGHNTVSWYQQALGQGPQFIFQYYREEENGRGNFPPRFSGLQFPNYSSELNVNALELDDSALYLCASSQRDYSYNEQFFGPGTRLTVL.

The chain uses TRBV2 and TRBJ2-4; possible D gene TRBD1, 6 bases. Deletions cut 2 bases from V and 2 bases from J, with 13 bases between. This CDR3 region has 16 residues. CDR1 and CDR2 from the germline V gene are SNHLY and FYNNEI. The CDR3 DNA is TGTGCCAGCAGTGAAAGGACAGTGCATCCCAAAAACATTCAGTACTTC. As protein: CASSERTVHPKNIQYF.

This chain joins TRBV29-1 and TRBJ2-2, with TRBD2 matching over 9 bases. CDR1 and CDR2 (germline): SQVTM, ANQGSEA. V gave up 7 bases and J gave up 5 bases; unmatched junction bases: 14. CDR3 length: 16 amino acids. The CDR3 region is CSASLTSGRRTGELFF. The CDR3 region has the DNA TGCAGCGCCTCGTTGACTAGCGGAAGAAGGACCGGGGAGCTGTTTTTT.

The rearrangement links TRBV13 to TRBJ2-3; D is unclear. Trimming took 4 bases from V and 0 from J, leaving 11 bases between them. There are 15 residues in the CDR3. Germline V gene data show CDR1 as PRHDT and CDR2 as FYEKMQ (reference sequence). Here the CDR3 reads CASSSRLKSTDTQYF. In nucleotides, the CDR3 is TGTGCCAGCAGCTCCAGACTGAAAAGCACAGATACGCAGTATTTT.

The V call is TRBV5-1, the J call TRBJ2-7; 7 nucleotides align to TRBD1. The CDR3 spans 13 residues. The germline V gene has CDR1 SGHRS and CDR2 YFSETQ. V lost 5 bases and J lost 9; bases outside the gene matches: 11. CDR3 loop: CASSSGTALMQYF. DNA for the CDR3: TGCGCCAGCAGTTCCGGGACAGCCTTGATGCAGTACTTC.

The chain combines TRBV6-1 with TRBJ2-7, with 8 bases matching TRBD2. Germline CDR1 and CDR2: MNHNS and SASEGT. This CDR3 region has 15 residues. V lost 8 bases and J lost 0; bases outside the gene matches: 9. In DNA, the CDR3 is TGTGCCAGCGGGACTCTAGCGGGTAACTCCTACGAGCAGTACTTC. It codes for CASGTLAGNSYEQYF.

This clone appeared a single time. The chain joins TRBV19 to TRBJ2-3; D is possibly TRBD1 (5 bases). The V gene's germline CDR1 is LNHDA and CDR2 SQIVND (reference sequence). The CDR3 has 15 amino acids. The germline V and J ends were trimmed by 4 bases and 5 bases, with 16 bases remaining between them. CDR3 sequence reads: CASSNFKGDIDTQYF. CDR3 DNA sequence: TGTGCCAGTAGTAATTTTAAAGGGGATATAGATACGCAGTATTTT. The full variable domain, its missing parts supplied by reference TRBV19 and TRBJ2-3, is DGGITQSPKYLFRKEGQNVTLSCEQNLNHDAMYWYRQDPGQGLRLIYYSQIVNDFQKGDIAEGYSVSREKKESFPLTVTSAQKNPTAFYLCASSNFKGDIDTQYFGPGTRLTVL.

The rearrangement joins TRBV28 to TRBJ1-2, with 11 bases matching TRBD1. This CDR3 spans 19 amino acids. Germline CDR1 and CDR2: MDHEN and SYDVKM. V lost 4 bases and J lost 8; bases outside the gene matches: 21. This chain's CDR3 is CASSSIYDSPGQGEEGYTF. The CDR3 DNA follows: TGTGCCAGCAGTTCCATATACGACTCTCCGGGACAGGGGGAAGAAGGCTACACCTTC.

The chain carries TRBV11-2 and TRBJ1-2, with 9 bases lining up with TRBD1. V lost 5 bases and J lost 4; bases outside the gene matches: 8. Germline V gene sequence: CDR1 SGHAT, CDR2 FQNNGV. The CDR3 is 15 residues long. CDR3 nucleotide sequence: TGTGCCAGCAGCCGGACCACGGGACAGGGCTATGGCTACACCTTC. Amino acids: CASSRTTGQGYGYTF.

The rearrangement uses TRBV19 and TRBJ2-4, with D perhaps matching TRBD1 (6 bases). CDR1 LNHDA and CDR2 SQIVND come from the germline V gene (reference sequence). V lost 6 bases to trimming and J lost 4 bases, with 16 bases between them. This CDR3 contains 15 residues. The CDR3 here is CASSRQRDIKNIQYF. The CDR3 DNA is TGTGCCAGTAGCCGCCAGAGGGACATAAAAAACATTCAGTACTTC.

Here the CDR3 reads CASSVESRGDRGFTF. The CDR3 DNA is TGTGCCAGCAGCGTAGAATCAAGAGGCGACAGGGGGTTCACCTTC. The chain links TRBV9 to TRBJ1-2; 9 positions agree with TRBD1. The germline V gene encodes CDR1 SGDLS and CDR2 YYNGEE. V dropped 0 bases and J dropped 13; count of bases not matched to a gene: 13. This CDR3 region has 15 residues.

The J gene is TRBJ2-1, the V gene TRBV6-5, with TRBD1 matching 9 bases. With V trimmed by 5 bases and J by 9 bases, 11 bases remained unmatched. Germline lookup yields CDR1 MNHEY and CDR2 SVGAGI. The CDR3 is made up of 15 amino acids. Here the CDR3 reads CASSTGTGSMSEQFF. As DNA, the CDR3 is TGTGCCAGCAGTACCGGGACAGGGTCTATGAGTGAGCAGTTCTTC.

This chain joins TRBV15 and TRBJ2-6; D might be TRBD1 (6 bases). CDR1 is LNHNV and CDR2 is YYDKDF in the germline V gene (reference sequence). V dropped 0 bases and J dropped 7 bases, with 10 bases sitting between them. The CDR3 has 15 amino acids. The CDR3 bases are TGTGCCACCAGCAGAGATTTACAGGGAGCCAACGTCCTGACTTTC. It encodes CATSRDLQGANVLTF.

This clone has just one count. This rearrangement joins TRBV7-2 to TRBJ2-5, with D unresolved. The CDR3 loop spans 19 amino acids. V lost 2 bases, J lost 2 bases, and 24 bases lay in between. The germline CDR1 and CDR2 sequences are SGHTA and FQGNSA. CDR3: CASSLLVSWSGFTQETQYF. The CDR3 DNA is TGTGCCAGCAGCTTACTCGTGTCGTGGTCTGGCTTCACGCAAGAGACCCAGTACTTC.

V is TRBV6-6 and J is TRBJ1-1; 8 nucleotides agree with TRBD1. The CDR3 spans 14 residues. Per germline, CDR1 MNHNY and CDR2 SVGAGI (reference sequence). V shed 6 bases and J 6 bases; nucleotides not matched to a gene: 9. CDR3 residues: CASRWTGMMAEAFF. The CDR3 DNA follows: TGTGCCAGCAGATGGACAGGGATGATGGCTGAAGCTTTCTTT.

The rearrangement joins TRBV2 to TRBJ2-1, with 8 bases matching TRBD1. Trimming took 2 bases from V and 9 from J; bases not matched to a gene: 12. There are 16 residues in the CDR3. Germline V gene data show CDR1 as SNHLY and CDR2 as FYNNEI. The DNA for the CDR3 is TGTGCCAGCAGTGAATATGGGGCAGGGGGCCTAAGTGAGCAGTTCTTC. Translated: CASSEYGAGGLSEQFF.

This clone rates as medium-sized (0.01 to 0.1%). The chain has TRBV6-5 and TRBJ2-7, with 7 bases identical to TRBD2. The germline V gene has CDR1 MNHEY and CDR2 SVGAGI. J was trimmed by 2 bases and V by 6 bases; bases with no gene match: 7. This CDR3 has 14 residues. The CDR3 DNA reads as TGTGCCAGCAGCCGCGAAGCGGGGACCTACGAGCAGTACTTC. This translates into CASSREAGTYEQYF.

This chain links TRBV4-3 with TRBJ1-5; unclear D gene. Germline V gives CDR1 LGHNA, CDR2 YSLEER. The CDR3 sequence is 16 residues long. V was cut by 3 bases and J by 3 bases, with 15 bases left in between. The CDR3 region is CASSQGVGGSNQPQHF. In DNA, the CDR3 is TGCGCCAGCAGCCAGGGAGTGGGCGGTTCCAATCAGCCCCAGCATTTT.